The text below deals with one T cell receptor (beta chain). Its antigen is currently unknown. The entry originates in a study of T cell responses to AZD1222 COVID-19 vaccine. Findings and limits, study-wide: The breadth and depth of Spike-specific TCRs increased once two AZD1222 doses had been given. The sample set comprised mostly white British donors with more females, and clonal diversity was possibly underestimated.

V shed 3 bases and J shed 7 bases, with 12 bases lying between them. The CDR3 loop spans 12 amino acids. Germline CDR1 is DFQATT and CDR2 is SNEGSKA (reference sequence). Clones were sequenced by immunoSEQ multiplex PCR, and TCRdb holds only the in-frame ones, with some missing. This table has 90,000 to 150,000 clones, more than 85% appearing once. Sequences were derived from peripheral blood, sampled on day 0 of AZD1222 vaccination. The receptor was derived from an adult in good health. The chain recombines TRBV20-1 with TRBJ1-1; D is perhaps TRBD1 (5 bases). The chain's CDR3 is CSASKGVGEAFF. DNA of the CDR3: TGCAGTGCTAGTAAAGGGGTGGGTGAAGCTTTCTTT.